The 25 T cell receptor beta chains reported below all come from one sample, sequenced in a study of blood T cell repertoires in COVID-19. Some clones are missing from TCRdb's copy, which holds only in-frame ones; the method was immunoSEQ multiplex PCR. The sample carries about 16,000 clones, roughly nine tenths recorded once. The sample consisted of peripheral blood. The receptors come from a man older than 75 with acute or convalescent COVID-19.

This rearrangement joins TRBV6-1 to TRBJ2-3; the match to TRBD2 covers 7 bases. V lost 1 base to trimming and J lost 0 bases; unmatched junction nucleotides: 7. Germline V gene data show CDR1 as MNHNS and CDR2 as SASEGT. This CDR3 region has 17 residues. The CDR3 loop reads CASSEVPGGRSTDTQYF. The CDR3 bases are TGTGCCAGCAGTGAAGTCCCCGGCGGGAGAAGCACAGATACGCAGTATTTT.

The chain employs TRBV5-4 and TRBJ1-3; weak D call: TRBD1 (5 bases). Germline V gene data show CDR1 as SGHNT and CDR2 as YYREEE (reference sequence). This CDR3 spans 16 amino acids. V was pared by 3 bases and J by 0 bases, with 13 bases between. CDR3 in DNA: TGTGCCAGCAGCTCGGGGGACCGACTCTCTGGAAACACCATATATTTT. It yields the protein CASSSGDRLSGNTIYF.

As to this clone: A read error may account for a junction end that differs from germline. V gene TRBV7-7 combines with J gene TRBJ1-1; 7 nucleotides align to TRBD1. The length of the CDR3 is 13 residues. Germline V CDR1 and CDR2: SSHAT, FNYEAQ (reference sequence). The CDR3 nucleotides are TGTGCTAGCAGCTTGACAGGGAGCACTGAAGCTTTCTTT. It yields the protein CASSLTGSTEAFF.

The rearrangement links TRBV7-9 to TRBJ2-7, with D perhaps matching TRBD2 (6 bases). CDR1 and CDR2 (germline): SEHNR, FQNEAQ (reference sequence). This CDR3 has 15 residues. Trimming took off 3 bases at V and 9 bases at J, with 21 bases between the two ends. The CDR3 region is CASSLGTGINTGQYF. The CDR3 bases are TGTGCCAGCAGCTTGGGGACTGGCATCAATACAGGGCAGTACTTC.

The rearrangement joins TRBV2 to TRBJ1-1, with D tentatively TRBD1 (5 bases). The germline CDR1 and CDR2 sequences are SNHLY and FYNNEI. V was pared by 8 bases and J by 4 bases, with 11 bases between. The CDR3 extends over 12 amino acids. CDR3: CASVGGGTEAFF. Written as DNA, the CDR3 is TGTGCCAGCGTGGGGGGGGGCACTGAAGCTTTCTTT.

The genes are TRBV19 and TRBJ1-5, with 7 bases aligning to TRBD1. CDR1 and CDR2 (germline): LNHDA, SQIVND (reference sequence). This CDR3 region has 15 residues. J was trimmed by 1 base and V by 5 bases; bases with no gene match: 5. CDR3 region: CASSWDSQSNQPQHF. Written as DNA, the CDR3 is TGTGCCAGTAGTTGGGACAGCCAAAGCAATCAGCCCCAGCATTTT.

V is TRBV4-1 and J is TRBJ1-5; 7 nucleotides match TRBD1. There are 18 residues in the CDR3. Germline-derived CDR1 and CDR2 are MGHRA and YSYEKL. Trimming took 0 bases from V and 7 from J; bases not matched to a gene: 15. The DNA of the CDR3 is TGCGCCAGCAGCCAAGAGGGTCCCGGGACAGCAGACGGACAGCCCCAGCATTTT. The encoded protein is CASSQEGPGTADGQPQHF.

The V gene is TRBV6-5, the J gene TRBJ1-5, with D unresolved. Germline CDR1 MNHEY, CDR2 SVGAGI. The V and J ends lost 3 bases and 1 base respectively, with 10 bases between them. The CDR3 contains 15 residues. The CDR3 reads CASSYDAGSNQPQHF. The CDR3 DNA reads TGTGCCAGCAGTTATGACGCAGGCAGCAATCAGCCCCAGCATTTT.

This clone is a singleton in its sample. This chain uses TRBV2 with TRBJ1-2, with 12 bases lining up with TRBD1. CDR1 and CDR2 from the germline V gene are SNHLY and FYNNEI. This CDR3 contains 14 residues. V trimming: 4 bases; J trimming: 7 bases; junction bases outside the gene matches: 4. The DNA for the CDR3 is TGTGCCAGCAGTGCCTCGGGACAGGGGGCTGGCTACACCTTC. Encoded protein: CASSASGQGAGYTF.

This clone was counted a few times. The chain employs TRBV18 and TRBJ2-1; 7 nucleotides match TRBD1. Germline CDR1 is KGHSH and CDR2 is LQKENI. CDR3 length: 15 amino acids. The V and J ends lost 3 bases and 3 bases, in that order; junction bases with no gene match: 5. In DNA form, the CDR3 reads TGTGCCAGCTCACCGACAGGGTATAGCTACAATGAGCAGTTCTTC. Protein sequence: CASSPTGYSYNEQFF. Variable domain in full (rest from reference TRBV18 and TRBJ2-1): NAGVMQNPRHLVRRRGQEARLRCSPMKGHSHVYWYRQLPEEGLKFMVYLQKENIIDESGMPKERFSAEFPKEGPSILRIQQVVRGDSAAYFCASSPTGYSYNEQFFGPGTRLTVL.

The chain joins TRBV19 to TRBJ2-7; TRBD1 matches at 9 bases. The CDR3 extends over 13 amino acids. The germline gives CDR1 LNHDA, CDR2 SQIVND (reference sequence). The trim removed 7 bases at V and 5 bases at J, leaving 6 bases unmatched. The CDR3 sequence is CASTQGQGNEQYF. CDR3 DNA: TGTGCCAGTACCCAAGGACAGGGGAACGAGCAGTACTTC.

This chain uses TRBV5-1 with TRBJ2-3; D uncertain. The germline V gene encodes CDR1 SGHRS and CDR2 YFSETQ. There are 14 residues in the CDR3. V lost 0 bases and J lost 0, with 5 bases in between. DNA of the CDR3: TGCGCCAGCAGCTTGGGACTTAGCACAGATACGCAGTATTTT. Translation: CASSLGLSTDTQYF.

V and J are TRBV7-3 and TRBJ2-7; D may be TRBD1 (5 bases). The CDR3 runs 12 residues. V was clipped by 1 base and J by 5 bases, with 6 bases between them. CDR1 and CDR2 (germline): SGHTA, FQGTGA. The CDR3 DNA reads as TGTGCCAGCAGCTTAAAGGGGCACGAGCAGTACTTC. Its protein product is CASSLKGHEQYF.

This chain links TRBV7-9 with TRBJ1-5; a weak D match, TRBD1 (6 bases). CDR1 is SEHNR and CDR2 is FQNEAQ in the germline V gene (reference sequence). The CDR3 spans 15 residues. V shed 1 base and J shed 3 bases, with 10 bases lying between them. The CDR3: CASSLGDTFNQPQHF. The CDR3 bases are TGTGCCAGCAGCTTAGGGGACACATTCAATCAGCCCCAGCATTTT.

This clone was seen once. CDR3 coding DNA: TGCGCCAGCAGCCAATATAGCAATCAGCCCCAGCATTTT. This encodes CASSQYSNQPQHF. This rearrangement joins TRBV4-1 to TRBJ1-5; D call uncertain. The length of the CDR3 is 13 residues. CDR1 is MGHRA and CDR2 is YSYEKL in the germline V gene. Trimming left V 2 bases short and J 0 bases short, with 2 bases between.

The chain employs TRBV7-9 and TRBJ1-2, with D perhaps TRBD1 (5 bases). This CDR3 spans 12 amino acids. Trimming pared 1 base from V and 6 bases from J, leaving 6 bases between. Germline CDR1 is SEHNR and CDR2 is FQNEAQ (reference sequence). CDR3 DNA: TGTGCCAGCAGCTTAGTAGGGGATGGCTACACCTTC. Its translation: CASSLVGDGYTF.

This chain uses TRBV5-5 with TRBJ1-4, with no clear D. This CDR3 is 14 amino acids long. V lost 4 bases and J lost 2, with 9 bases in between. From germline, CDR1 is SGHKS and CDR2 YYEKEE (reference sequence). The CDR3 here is CASSNGMTNEKLFF. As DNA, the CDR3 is TGTGCCAGCAGCAACGGGATGACTAATGAAAAACTGTTTTTT.

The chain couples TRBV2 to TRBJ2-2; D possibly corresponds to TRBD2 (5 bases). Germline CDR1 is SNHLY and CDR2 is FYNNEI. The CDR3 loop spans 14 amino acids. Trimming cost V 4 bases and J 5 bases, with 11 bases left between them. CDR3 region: CASSGGLRTGELFF. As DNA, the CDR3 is TGTGCCAGCAGTGGAGGACTTAGGACCGGGGAGCTGTTTTTT.

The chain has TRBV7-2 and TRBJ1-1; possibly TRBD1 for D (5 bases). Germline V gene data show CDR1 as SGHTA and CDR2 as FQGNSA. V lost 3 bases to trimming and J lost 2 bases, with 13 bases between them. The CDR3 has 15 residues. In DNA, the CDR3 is TGTGCCAGCAGCTTTGGGGGAGGCTTTAACACTGAAGCTTTCTTT. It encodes CASSFGGGFNTEAFF.

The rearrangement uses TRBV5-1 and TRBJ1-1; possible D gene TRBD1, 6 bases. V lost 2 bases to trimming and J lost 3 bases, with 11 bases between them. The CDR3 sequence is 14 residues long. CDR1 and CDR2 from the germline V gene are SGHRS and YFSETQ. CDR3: CASSFLGGDTEAFF. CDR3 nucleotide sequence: TGCGCCAGCAGCTTTTTAGGGGGGGACACTGAAGCTTTCTTT.

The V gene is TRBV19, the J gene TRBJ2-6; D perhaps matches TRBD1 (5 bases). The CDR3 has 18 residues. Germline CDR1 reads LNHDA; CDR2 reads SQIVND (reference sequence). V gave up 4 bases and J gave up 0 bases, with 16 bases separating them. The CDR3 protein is CASSTHHRQYSGANVLTF. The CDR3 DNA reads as TGTGCCAGTAGTACCCATCATAGACAGTACTCTGGGGCCAACGTCCTGACTTTC.

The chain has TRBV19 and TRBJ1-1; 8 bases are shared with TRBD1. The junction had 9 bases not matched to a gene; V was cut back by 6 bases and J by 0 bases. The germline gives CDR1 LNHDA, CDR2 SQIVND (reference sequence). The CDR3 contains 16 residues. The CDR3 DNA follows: TGTGCCAGTAGGTTAATGGGACAGGCTATGAACACTGAAGCTTTCTTT. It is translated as CASRLMGQAMNTEAFF.

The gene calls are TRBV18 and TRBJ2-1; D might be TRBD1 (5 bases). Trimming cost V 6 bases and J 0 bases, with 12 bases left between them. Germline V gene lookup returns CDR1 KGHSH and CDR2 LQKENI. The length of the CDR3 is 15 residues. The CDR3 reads CASSPGAASYNEQFF. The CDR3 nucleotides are TGTGCCAGCTCCCCTGGGGCGGCCTCCTACAATGAGCAGTTCTTC.

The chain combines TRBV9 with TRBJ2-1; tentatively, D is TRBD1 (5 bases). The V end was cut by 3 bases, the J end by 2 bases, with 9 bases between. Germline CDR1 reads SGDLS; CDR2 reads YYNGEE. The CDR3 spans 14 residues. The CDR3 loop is CASSAVDTYNEQFF. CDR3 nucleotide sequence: TGTGCCAGCAGCGCGGTGGACACCTACAATGAGCAGTTCTTC.

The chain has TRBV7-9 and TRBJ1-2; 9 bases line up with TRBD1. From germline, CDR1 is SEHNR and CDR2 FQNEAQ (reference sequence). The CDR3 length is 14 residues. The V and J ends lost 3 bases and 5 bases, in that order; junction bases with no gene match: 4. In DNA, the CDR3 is TGTGCCAGCAGCTTGGCCGGGACAGGGTATGGCTACACCTTC. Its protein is CASSLAGTGYGYTF.